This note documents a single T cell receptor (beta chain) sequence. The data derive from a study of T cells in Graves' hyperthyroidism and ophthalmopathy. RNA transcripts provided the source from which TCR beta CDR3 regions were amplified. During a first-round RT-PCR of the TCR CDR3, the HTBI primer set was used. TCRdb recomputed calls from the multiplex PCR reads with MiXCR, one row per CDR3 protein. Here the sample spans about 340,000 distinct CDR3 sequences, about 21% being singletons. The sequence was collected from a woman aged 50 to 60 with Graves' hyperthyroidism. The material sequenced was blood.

In DNA, the CDR3 is TGTGCCAGTAGCCTCGACAGGGTAATTCATCAGCCCCAGCATTTT. Translating it yields CASSLDRVIHQPQHF. The J gene is TRBJ1-5, the V gene TRBV19; the match to TRBD1 covers 7 bases. The ends lost 6 bases at V and 5 bases at J; junction bases unmatched: 10. Germline V gene data show CDR1 as LNHDA and CDR2 as SQIVND (reference sequence). The CDR3 has 15 amino acids.